This T cell receptor beta chain appears in the sequencing data of a study of response to subunit inactivated influenza vaccine. Of note for this clonotype: Its antigen is unidentified.

Study outcomes and limitations: It was suggested by the authors that few new T cells are recruited by each seasonal influenza vaccination.

Via MiXCR, TCRdb re-called the RT-PCR reads, giving one row per CDR3 protein. The table has 450,000 to 600,000 distinct CDR3 sequences, around 7.7% seen once. This clonotype originated in a man aged 50-75 years who received an inactivated influenza vaccine. The source material was PBMCs from blood, sampled about 24 months after vaccination.

The DNA of the CDR3 is TGTGCCAGCAGCCGCGCAAGGACTAACCAAGAGACCCAGTACTTC. As protein: CASSRARTNQETQYF. The chain joins TRBV7-2 to TRBJ2-5; D is possibly TRBD2 (6 bases). The CDR3 is made up of 15 amino acids. CDR1 is SGHTA, CDR2 FQGNSA, per germline. Trimming pared 5 bases from V and 0 bases from J, leaving 13 bases between. Drawing the rest from reference TRBV7-2 and TRBJ2-5, the complete variable domain is GAGVSQSPSNKVTEKGKDVELRCDPISGHTALYWYRQSLGQGLEFLIYFQGNSAPDKSGLPSDRFSAERTGGSVSTLTIQRTQQEDSAVYLCASSRARTNQETQYFGPGTRLLVL.